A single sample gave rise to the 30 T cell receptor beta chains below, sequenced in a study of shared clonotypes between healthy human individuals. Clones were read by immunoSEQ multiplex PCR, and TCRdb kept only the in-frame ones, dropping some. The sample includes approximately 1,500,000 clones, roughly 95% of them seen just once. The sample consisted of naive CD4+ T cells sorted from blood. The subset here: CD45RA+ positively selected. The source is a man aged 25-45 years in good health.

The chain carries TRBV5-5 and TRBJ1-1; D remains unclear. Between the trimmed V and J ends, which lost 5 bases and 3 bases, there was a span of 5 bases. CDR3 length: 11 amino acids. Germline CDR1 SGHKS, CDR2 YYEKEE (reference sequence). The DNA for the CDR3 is TGTGCCAGCAGTGAGTACACTGAAGCTTTCTTT. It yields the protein CASSEYTEAFF.

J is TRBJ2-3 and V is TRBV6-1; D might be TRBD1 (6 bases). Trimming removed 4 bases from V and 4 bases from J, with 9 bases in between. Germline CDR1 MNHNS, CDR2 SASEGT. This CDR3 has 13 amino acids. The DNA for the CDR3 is TGTGCCAGCAGTGTGGCAGGGGCAGATACGCAGTATTTT. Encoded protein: CASSVAGADTQYF.

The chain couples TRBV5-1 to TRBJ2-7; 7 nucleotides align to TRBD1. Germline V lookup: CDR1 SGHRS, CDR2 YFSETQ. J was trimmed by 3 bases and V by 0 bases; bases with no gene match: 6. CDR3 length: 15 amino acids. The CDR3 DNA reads TGCGCCAGCAGCTTGGCCGGGACAGAGTACTACGAGCAGTACTTC. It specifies CASSLAGTEYYEQYF.

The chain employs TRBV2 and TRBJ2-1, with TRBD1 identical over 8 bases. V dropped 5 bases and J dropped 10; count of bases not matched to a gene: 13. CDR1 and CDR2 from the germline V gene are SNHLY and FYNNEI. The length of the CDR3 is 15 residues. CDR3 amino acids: CASSSTGVSNSEQFF. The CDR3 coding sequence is TGTGCCAGCAGTTCGACAGGGGTCTCCAATAGCGAGCAGTTCTTC. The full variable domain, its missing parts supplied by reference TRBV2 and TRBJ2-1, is EPEVTQTPSHQVTQMGQEVILRCVPISNHLYFYWYRQILGQKVEFLVSFYNNEISEKSEIFDDQFSVERPDGSNFTLKIRSTKLEDSAMYFCASSSTGVSNSEQFFGPGTRLTVL.

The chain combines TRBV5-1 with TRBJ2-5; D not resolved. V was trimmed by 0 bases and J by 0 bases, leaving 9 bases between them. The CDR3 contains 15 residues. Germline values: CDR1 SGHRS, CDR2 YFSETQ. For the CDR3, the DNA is TGCGCCAGCAGCTTGGCCAGGATTCACCAAGAGACCCAGTACTTC. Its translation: CASSLARIHQETQYF.

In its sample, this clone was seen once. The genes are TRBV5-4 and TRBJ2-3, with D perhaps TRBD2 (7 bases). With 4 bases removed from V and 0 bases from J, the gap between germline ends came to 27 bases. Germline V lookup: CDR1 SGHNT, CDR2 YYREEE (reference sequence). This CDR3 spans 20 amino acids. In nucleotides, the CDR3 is TGTGCCAGCAGCGGATTTCTGGGGGCGGGAGACCTCATTAGCACAGATACGCAGTATTTT. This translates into CASSGFLGAGDLISTDTQYF.

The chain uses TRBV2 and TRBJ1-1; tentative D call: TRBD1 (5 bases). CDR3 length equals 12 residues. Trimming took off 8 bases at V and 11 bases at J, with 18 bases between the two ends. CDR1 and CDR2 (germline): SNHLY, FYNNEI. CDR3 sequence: CASGPGWGVAFF. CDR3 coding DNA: TGTGCCAGCGGACCGGGGTGGGGGGTGGCTTTCTTT.

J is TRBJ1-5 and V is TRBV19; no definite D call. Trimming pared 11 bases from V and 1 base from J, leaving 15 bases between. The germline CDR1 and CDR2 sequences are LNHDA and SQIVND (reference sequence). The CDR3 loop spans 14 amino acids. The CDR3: CAASGFLSNQPQHF. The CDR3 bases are TGTGCCGCCTCGGGGTTTTTGAGCAATCAGCCCCAGCATTTT. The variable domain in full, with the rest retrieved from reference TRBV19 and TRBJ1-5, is DGGITQSPKYLFRKEGQNVTLSCEQNLNHDAMYWYRQDPGQGLRLIYYSQIVNDFQKGDIAEGYSVSREKKESFPLTVTSAQKNPTAFYLCAASGFLSNQPQHFGDGTRLSIL.

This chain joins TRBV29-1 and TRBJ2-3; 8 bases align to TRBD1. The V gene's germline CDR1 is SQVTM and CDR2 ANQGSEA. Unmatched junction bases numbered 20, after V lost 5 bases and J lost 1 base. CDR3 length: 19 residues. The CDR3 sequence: CSVQFFGQGVRRGTDTQYF. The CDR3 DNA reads TGCAGCGTTCAATTCTTCGGACAGGGCGTTCGTCGCGGCACAGATACGCAGTATTTT.

The CDR3 here is CATSGLAGGPSTDTQYF. CDR3 sequence (DNA): TGTGCCACGAGCGGGCTAGCGGGAGGGCCTAGCACAGATACGCAGTATTTT. V usage is TRBV19 and J usage is TRBJ2-3; TRBD2 agrees at 12 bases. This CDR3 has 17 amino acids. Per the germline V gene, CDR1 is LNHDA and CDR2 is SQIVND (reference sequence). Trimming at V came to 10 bases and at J to 0 bases, leaving 11 bases not matched to a gene.

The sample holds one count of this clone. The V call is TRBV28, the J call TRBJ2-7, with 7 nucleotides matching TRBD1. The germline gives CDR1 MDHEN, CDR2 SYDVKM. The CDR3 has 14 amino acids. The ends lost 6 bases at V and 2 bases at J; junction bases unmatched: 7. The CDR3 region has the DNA TGTGCCAGCAGAACCGGGACAGCGACCTACGAGCAGTACTTC. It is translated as CASRTGTATYEQYF.

In nucleotides, the CDR3 is TGTGCCAGCAGCTCGGTCGTCGGCGGCACCGGGGAGCTGTTTTTT. Translation: CASSSVVGGTGELFF. The chain has TRBV28 and TRBJ2-2; no clear D. The ends were cut back, 6 bases at V and 4 bases at J, with 15 bases in the middle. The CDR3 is made up of 15 amino acids. Germline V gene sequence: CDR1 MDHEN, CDR2 SYDVKM.

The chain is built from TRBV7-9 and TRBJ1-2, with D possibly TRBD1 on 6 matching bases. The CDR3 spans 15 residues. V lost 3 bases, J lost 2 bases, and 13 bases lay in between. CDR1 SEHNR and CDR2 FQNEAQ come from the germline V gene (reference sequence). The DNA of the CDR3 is TGTGCCAGCAGCTTTCTCCGACAGGCCAACTATGGCTACACCTTC. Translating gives CASSFLRQANYGYTF.

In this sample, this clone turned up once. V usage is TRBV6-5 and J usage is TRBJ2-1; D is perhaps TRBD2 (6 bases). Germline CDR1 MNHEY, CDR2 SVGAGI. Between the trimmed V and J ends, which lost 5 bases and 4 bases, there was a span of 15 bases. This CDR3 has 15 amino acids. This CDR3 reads CASSLTSPYYNEQFF. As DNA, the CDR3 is TGTGCCAGCAGTCTAACTAGCCCCTATTACAATGAGCAGTTCTTC.

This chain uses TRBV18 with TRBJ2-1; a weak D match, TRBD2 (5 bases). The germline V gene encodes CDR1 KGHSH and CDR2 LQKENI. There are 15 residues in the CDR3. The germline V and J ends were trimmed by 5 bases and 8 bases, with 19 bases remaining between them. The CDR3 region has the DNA TGTGCCAGCTCAACGATTGTGGGAGCCTTTGATGAGCAGTTCTTC. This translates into CASSTIVGAFDEQFF. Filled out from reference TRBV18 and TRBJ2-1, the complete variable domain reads NAGVMQNPRHLVRRRGQEARLRCSPMKGHSHVYWYRQLPEEGLKFMVYLQKENIIDESGMPKERFSAEFPKEGPSILRIQQVVRGDSAAYFCASSTIVGAFDEQFFGPGTRLTVL.

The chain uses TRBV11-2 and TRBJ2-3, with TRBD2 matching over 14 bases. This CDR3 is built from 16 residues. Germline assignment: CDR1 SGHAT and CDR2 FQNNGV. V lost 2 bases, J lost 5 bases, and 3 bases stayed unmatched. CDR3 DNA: TGTGCCAGCAGCTTACGACTAGCGGGAGGGCAAGATACGCAGTATTTT. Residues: CASSLRLAGGQDTQYF.

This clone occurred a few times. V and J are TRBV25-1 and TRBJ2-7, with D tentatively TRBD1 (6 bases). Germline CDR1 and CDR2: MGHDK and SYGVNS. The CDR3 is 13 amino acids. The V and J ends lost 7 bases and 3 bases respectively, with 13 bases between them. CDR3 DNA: TGTGCCAGCAAGGATCAGGGGAGCTACGAGCAGTACTTC. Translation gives CASKDQGSYEQYF.

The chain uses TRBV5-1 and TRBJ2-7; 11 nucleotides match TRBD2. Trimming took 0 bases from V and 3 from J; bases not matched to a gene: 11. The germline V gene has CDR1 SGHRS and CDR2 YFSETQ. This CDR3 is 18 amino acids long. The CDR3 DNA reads TGCGCCAGCAGCTTGGGGCTAGCGGGAGGTGGGACTATCTACGAGCAGTACTTC. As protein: CASSLGLAGGGTIYEQYF.

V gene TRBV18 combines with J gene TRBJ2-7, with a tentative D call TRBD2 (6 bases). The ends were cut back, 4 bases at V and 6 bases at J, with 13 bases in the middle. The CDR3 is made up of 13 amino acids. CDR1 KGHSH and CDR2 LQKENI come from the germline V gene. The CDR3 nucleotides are TGTGCCAGCTCACTCTCAGCGGGTCGCGAGCAGTACTTC. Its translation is CASSLSAGREQYF. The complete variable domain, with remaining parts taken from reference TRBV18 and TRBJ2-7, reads NAGVMQNPRHLVRRRGQEARLRCSPMKGHSHVYWYRQLPEEGLKFMVYLQKENIIDESGMPKERFSAEFPKEGPSILRIQQVVRGDSAAYFCASSLSAGREQYFGPGTRLTVT.

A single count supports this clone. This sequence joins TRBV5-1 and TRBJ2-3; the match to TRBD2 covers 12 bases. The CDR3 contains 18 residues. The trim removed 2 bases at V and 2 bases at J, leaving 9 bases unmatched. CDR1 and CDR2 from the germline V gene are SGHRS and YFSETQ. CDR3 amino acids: CASSFGLAGTLNTDTQYF. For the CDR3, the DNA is TGCGCCAGCAGCTTCGGACTAGCGGGGACCTTAAACACAGATACGCAGTATTTT.

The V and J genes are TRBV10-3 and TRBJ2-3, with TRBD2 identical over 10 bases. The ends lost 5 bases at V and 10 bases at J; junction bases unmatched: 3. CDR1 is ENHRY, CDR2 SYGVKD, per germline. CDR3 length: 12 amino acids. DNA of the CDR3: TGTGCCATCAGTAGGACTAGCGGTTCGCAGTATTTT. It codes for CAISRTSGSQYF.

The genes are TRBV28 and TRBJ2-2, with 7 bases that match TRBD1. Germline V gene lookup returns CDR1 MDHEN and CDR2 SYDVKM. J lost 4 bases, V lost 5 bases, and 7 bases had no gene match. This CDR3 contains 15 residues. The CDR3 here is CASSPATGPTGELFF. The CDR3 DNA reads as TGTGCCAGCAGTCCAGCGACAGGGCCCACCGGGGAGCTGTTTTTT.

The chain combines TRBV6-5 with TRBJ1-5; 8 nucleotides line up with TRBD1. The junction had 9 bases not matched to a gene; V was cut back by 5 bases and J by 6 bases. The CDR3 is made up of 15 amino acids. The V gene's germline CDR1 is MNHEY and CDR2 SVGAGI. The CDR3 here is CASSTDRGSFQPQHF. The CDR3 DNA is TGTGCCAGCAGTACCGACAGGGGATCGTTTCAGCCCCAGCATTTT.

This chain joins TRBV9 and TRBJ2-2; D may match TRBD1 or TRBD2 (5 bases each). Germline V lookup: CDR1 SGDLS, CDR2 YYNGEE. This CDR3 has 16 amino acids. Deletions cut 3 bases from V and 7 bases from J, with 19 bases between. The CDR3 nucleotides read TGTGCCAGCAGCGCAGCCGGGACCCCATTTTTCGGGGAGCTGTTTTTT. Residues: CASSAAGTPFFGELFF.

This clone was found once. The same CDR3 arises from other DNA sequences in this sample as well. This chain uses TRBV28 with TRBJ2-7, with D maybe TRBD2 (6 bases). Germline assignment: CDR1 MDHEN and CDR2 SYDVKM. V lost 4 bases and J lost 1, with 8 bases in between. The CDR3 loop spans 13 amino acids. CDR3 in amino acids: CASSYGSSYEQYF. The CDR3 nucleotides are TGTGCCAGCAGTTACGGGAGTTCCTACGAGCAGTACTTC.

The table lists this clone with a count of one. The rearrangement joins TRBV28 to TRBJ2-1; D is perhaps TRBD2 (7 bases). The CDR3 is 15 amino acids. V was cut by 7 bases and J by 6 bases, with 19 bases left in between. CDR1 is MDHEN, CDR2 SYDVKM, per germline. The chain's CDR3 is CASTTPGGEVNEQFF. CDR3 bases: TGTGCCAGCACTACCCCGGGGGGCGAAGTCAATGAGCAGTTCTTC.

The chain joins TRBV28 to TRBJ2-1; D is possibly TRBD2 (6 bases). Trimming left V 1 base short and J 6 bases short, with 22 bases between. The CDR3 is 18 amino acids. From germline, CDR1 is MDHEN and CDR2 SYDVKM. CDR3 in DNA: TGTGCCAGCAGTTTATATGGGTCTGGGACTGGGGGACGCAATGAGCAGTTCTTC. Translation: CASSLYGSGTGGRNEQFF.

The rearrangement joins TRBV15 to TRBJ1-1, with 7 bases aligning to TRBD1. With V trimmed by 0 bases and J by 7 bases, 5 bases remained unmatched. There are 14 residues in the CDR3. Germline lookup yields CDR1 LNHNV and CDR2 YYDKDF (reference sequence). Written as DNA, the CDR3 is TGTGCCACCAGCAGAGATCGCCGGGACAGTGAAGCTTTCTTT. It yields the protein CATSRDRRDSEAFF. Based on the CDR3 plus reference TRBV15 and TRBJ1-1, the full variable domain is DAMVIQNPRYQVTQFGKPVTLSCSQTLNHNVMYWYQQKSSQAPKLLFHYYDKDFNNEADTPDNFQSRRPNTSFCFLDIRSPGLGDTAMYLCATSRDRRDSEAFFGQGTRLTVV.

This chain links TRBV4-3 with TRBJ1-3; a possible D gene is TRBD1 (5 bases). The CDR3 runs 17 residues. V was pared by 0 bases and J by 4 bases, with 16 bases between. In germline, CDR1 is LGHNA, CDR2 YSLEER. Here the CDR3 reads CASSQDRGGRAGNTIYF. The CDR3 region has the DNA TGCGCCAGCAGCCAAGATCGGGGAGGCAGGGCGGGAAACACCATATATTTT.

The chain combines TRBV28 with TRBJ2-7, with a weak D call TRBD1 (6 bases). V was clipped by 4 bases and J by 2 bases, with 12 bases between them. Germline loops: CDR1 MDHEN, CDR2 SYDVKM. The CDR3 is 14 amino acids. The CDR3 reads CASSSPGDTYEQYF. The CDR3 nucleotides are TGTGCCAGCAGTTCGCCAGGGGACACCTACGAGCAGTACTTC.